Shown below are 18 T cell receptor beta chains from a single sample sequenced in a study of blood T cell repertoires in COVID-19. TCRdb keeps only in-frame clones here, not all; method: immunoSEQ multiplex PCR. This sample has some 80,000 clones; around 79% occur once, and the top ten carry less than 5.5%. Sequenced: peripheral blood. The receptors were gathered from a woman older than 75 with active or convalescent COVID-19.

The rearrangement uses TRBV28 and TRBJ2-7, with 8 bases matching TRBD1. Germline values: CDR1 MDHEN, CDR2 SYDVKM. V trimming: 5 bases; J trimming: 5 bases; junction bases outside the gene matches: 17. The CDR3 sequence is 17 residues long. CDR3 nucleotide sequence: TGTGCCAGCAGTCCACCTAGGGCAGGGGGCTTAGGTCACGAGCAGTACTTC. Its protein is CASSPPRAGGLGHEQYF. The full variable domain, with the rest looked up from reference TRBV28 and TRBJ2-7, is DVKVTQSSRYLVKRTGEKVFLECVQDMDHENMFWYRQDPGLGLRLIYFSYDVKMKEKGDIPEGYSVSREKKERFSLILESASTNQTSMYLCASSPPRAGGLGHEQYFGPGTRLTVT.

J is TRBJ2-4 and V is TRBV6-2 or TRBV6-3, with 16 bases lining up with TRBD2. Germline values: CDR1 MNHEY, CDR2 SVGEGT. This CDR3 region has 24 residues. Losses at the gene ends were 7 bases for V and 8 bases for J; bases not matched to a gene: 32. CDR3 amino acids: CASTPGTSGGGLGRHFLLLDIQYF. The CDR3 DNA follows: TGTGCCAGCACCCCCGGGACTAGCGGGGGGGGCCTGGGTCGGCACTTCCTCTTGCTGGACATTCAGTACTTC.

V gene TRBV5-8 combines with J gene TRBJ2-1; no clear D gene. Germline V gene data show CDR1 as SGHTS and CDR2 as YDEGEE. Trimming cost V 4 bases and J 8 bases, with 16 bases left between them. The CDR3 totals 14 residues. The CDR3 bases are TGTGCCAGCAGCCTAAAGTCGGGTTGGGATGAGCAGTTCTTC. The encoded protein is CASSLKSGWDEQFF.

This clone was found a few times. CDR3 residues: CASSYTGDPPYEQYF. CDR3 nucleotide sequence: TGCGCCAGCAGCTACACAGGGGACCCACCCTACGAGCAGTACTTC. This chain connects TRBV5-1 to TRBJ2-7, with 7 bases that match TRBD1. V was pared by 3 bases and J by 2 bases, with 8 bases of the junction left unmatched. The CDR3 extends over 15 amino acids. Germline CDR1 is SGHRS and CDR2 is YFSETQ.

The genes are TRBV7-9 and TRBJ2-7; 13 nucleotides match TRBD2. Germline-derived CDR1 and CDR2 are SEHNR and FQNEAQ (reference sequence). V gave up 1 base and J gave up 3 bases; unmatched junction bases: 3. This CDR3 region has 16 residues. CDR3 in amino acids: CASSLGGLAGNYEQYF. CDR3 sequence (DNA): TGTGCCAGCAGCTTAGGGGGACTAGCGGGGAACTACGAGCAGTACTTC. Full variable domain (outside the CDR3, taken from reference TRBV7-9 and TRBJ2-7): DTGVSQNPRHKITKRGQNVTFRCDPISEHNRLYWYRQTLGQGPEFLTYFQNEAQLEKSRLLSDRFSAERPKGSFSTLEIQRTEQGDSAMYLCASSLGGLAGNYEQYFGPGTRLTVT.

The chain recombines TRBV27 with TRBJ2-7, with a weak D call TRBD2 (5 bases). CDR3 length equals 15 residues. Trimming pared 6 bases from V and 1 base from J, leaving 16 bases between. Germline CDR1 reads MNHEY; CDR2 reads SMNVEV (reference sequence). The CDR3 region is CASSHPREGSYEQYF. DNA for the CDR3: TGTGCCAGCAGCCACCCCCGTGAGGGTTCCTACGAGCAGTACTTC.

V and J are TRBV2 and TRBJ1-2; 8 bases are shared with TRBD1. Looked up from germline, CDR1 is SNHLY and CDR2 is FYNNEI. Trimming cost V 6 bases and J 8 bases; bases outside gene matches: 8. This CDR3 region has 13 residues. In DNA form, the CDR3 reads TGTGCCAGCAGGCTTGGACAGGGAATAGGCTACACCTTC. Encoded protein: CASRLGQGIGYTF.

This clone appeared a few times. This rearrangement joins TRBV7-2 to TRBJ2-3; TRBD2 agrees at 7 bases. There are 15 residues in the CDR3. Per germline, CDR1 SGHTA and CDR2 FQGNSA. V shed 5 bases and J 0 bases; nucleotides not matched to a gene: 5. In nucleotides, the CDR3 is TGTGCCAGCAGCGCCCTAGCGGTAAGCACAGATACGCAGTATTTT. Translation: CASSALAVSTDTQYF. Combining the CDR3 with reference TRBV7-2 and TRBJ2-3 gives the whole variable domain GAGVSQSPSNKVTEKGKDVELRCDPISGHTALYWYRQSLGQGLEFLIYFQGNSAPDKSGLPSDRFSAERTGGSVSTLTIQRTQQEDSAVYLCASSALAVSTDTQYFGPGTRLTVL.

V gene TRBV2 combines with J gene TRBJ1-1, with D uncertain. The germline V gene encodes CDR1 SNHLY and CDR2 FYNNEI. The CDR3 loop spans 13 amino acids. V gave up 10 bases and J gave up 1 base, with 13 bases separating them. CDR3 loop: CANRARENTEAFF. For the CDR3, the DNA is TGTGCCAACCGAGCCCGGGAGAACACTGAAGCTTTCTTT.

This clone appeared a few times. V and J are TRBV5-4 and TRBJ2-7, with 7 positions matching TRBD2. CDR3 length: 14 amino acids. V shed 2 bases, J shed 2 bases, and the junction held 4 bases outside the gene matches. Germline V gene lookup returns CDR1 SGHNT and CDR2 YYREEE (reference sequence). The CDR3 loop reads CASSLAGPAYEQYF. CDR3 DNA sequence: TGTGCCAGCAGCTTAGCGGGACCGGCCTACGAGCAGTACTTC.

CDR3 sequence reads: CASTGAGGGNTIYF. The CDR3 coding sequence is TGTGCCAGCACCGGGGCAGGGGGAGGAAACACCATATATTTT. The chain recombines TRBV7-9 with TRBJ1-3; 7 nucleotides align to TRBD1. Trimming at V came to 7 bases and at J to 4 bases, leaving 7 bases not matched to a gene. Germline CDR1 and CDR2: SEHNR and FQNEAQ (reference sequence). CDR3 length equals 14 residues.

This clone was observed a few times. The chain uses TRBV19 and TRBJ1-5; D perhaps matches TRBD1 (5 bases). The CDR3 totals 14 residues. Germline V CDR1 and CDR2: LNHDA, SQIVND (reference sequence). Trimming left V 3 bases short and J 7 bases short, with 13 bases between. The CDR3 reads CASSISRTLQPQHF. Here the CDR3 DNA reads TGTGCCAGTAGTATTTCAAGGACACTACAGCCCCAGCATTTT.

The chain links TRBV5-4 to TRBJ1-2, with D tentatively TRBD1 (5 bases). This CDR3 contains 16 residues. Germline CDR1 reads SGHNT; CDR2 reads YYREEE (reference sequence). Trimming left V 4 bases short and J 1 base short, with 17 bases between. The CDR3 DNA sequence: TGTGCCAGCAGCCAGGGAGGGTCCAGGGATAACTATGGCTACACCTTC. It translates to CASSQGGSRDNYGYTF. The complete variable domain, with remaining parts taken from reference TRBV5-4 and TRBJ1-2, reads ETGVTQSPTHLIKTRGQQVTLRCSSQSGHNTVSWYQQALGQGPQFIFQYYREEENGRGNFPPRFSGLQFPNYSSELNVNALELDDSALYLCASSQGGSRDNYGYTFGSGTRLTVV.

The rearrangement uses TRBV28 and TRBJ1-1; 7 bases agree with TRBD1. This CDR3 spans 15 amino acids. In germline, CDR1 is MDHEN, CDR2 SYDVKM. Germline trimming cut 8 bases from V and 1 base from J; bases unmatched to any gene: 10. The CDR3 DNA reads as TGTGCCAGCTTTATAAGGAGACAGGGGAACACTGAAGCTTTCTTT. It yields the protein CASFIRRQGNTEAFF.

This clone was seen a few times. V gene TRBV7-9 combines with J gene TRBJ2-3; the match to TRBD2 covers 7 bases. V shed 4 bases, J shed 1 base, and the junction held 5 bases outside the gene matches. The germline CDR1 and CDR2 sequences are SEHNR and FQNEAQ (reference sequence). The CDR3 consists of 15 residues. The CDR3: CASSSTSEGTDTQYF. The CDR3 coding sequence is TGTGCCAGCAGCTCAACTAGCGAAGGCACAGATACGCAGTATTTT.

V is TRBV6-5 and J is TRBJ1-4; TRBD1 is a possible D gene (5 bases). V was clipped by 6 bases and J by 5 bases, with 13 bases between them. In germline, CDR1 is MNHEY, CDR2 SVGAGI. The CDR3 contains 14 residues. CDR3 in amino acids: CASRARVSNEKLFF. CDR3 bases: TGTGCCAGCAGAGCCAGGGTTTCCAATGAAAAACTGTTTTTT.

The chain recombines TRBV11-2 with TRBJ2-3, with 12 bases that match TRBD2. The CDR3 runs to 16 residues. Germline assignment: CDR1 SGHAT and CDR2 FQNNGV. With 1 base clipped from V and 3 bases from J, the junction kept 2 bases outside the gene matches. This chain's CDR3 is CASSLGTSGETDTQYF. The CDR3 coding sequence is TGTGCCAGCAGCTTAGGGACTAGCGGGGAGACAGATACGCAGTATTTT.

The gene calls are TRBV19 and TRBJ2-7, with 8 positions matching TRBD1. Unmatched junction bases numbered 7, after V lost 3 bases and J lost 6 bases. This CDR3 is built from 14 residues. The V gene's germline CDR1 is LNHDA and CDR2 SQIVND (reference sequence). CDR3: CASSMGRGLGEQYF. The CDR3 DNA reads TGTGCCAGTAGTATGGGCAGGGGGCTGGGCGAGCAGTACTTC.